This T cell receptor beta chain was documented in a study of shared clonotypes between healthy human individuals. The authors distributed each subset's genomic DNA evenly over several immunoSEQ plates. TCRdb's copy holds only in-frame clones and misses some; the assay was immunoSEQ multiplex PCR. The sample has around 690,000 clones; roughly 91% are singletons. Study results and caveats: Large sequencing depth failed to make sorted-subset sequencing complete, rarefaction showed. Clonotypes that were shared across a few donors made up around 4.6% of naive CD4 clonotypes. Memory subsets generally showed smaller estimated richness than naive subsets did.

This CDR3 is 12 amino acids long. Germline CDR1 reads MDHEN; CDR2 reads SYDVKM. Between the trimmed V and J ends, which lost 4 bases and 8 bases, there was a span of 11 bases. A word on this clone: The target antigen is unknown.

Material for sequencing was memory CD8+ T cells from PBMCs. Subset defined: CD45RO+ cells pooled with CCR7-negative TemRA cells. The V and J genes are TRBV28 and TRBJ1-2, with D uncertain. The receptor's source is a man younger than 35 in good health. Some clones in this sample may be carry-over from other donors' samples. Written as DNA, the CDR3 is TGTGCCAGCAGTTCTTTTACCTCGGGCTACACCTTC. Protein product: CASSSFTSGYTF.